This T cell receptor beta chain was obtained from a study of Ad26.COV2.S vaccination and SARS-CoV-2 variants listed by TCRdb under 2021. Some background on the complete study: Vaccine-arm donors were drawn from COV1001, a multicentre, randomized, double-blind, placebo-controlled phase I-IIa trial of Ad26.COV2.S in healthy adults. TCRbeta repertoire sequencing was used to assess the specificity and breadth of SARS-CoV-2-reactive T cell receptors after Ad26.COV2.S vaccination. Ad26.COV2.S was given intramuscularly at 5x10^10 or 1x10^11 viral particles, as a single shot or as two shots 56 days apart. Investigators did not know the trial group allocation while performing experiments and assessing outcomes. Participants in the trial were split at random into five groups of five each, receiving low-dose or high-dose Ad26.COV2.S once or twice, or else placebo on both occasions. A total of 32 samples were included in the TCR-sequenced set, comprising roughly 19 Ad26.COV2.S vaccine recipients, 5 placebo recipients and 8 SARS-CoV-2 convalescent individuals. The study at large found these results: After vaccination, spike-specific CD8+ and CD4+ T cell responses were reported to show substantial breadth. The authors noted that the TCR breadth and depth analyses may have underestimated total T cell responses. Compared with placebo recipients, Ad26.COV2.S recipients showed higher spike-specific TCR breadth (P = 0.0014). Vaccine and placebo recipients had similar non-spike TCR breadth, a finding consistent with the vaccine containing only spike. The study was not powered for comparison of responses between vaccine doses or regimens.

The immunoSEQ Assay was the method used to sequence TCRbeta CDR3 regions. After extraction, genomic DNA underwent amplification by bias-controlled multiplex PCR, followed by high-throughput sequencing. The paper's data handling went like this. To quantify the absolute abundance of each unique TCRbeta CDR3 region, sequences were collapsed and filtered. Usable DNA was measured by amplifying reference genes present in all nucleated cells, and TCRbeta template counts were normalized to that usable DNA to estimate T cell fraction. Repertoire TCRs were annotated as SARS-CoV-2-specific when V gene, CDR3 amino acid sequence and J gene were exactly matched to a known reactive TCR set. MIRA supplied the reference SARS-CoV-2 TCR set, which was filtered for enrichment in COVID-19-positive ImmuneCODE repertoires so that public or cross-reactive TCRs were removed. Based on the MIRA antigens, annotated TCRs were further analysed at the level of specific ORF or position within ORF. Breadth was defined as annotated unique rearrangements over total unique productive rearrangements; depth was the summed frequency of those rearrangements. Group comparisons of TCR breadth used two-sided Wilcoxon rank-sum tests. TCRdb stores this immuneACCESS table with in-frame sequences only. Part of the clones is absent; in the studies checked, under half of the shortfall reflects unresolved V genes, and no reason is known for the rest. The DNA was the basis for D and trimming; V, J and clone size are from that table. The sample records around 250,000 clones, around 87% of which are singletons. About 3.1% of the sample lies in the top ten.

To note about this clone: Its antigen is currently not known. No base quality values were provided; no much bigger clone lies one nucleotide off.

The CDR3, cysteine through phenylalanine, is 14 amino acids long. Only the CDR3 part of the read is kept: 42 bases, read in frame from the first base. V is pruned by 5 bases and J by 2 bases, leaving 4 bases of the junction without a gene match. The germline V gene yields SGHDT for CDR1 and YYEEEE for CDR2. The sample's treatment or condition label is to be understood as: some 20 received Ad26.COV2.S at low or high dose, single or two shots; about 5 received placebo; per-sample allocation not given. For vaccine and placebo recipients, the sequenced repertoires came from samples collected on day 63 after the first injection. Between 29 July and 7 August 2020, Cohort 1b enrolled about 27 adults aged 18-55 years at one site in Boston, USA. As a vaccine, Ad26.COV2.S was a replication-incompetent adenovirus type 26 vector that expressed a prefusion-stabilized SARS-CoV-2 spike protein derived from the original Wuhan strain.

The sequence links TRBV5-6 to TRBJ2-7; TRBD1 lines up with 10 middle nucleotides. The material was peripheral blood, obtained in a trial of Ad26.COV2.S vaccine versus placebo. The TCR sequence derives from a person aged 18-60 years who received the Ad26.COV2.S COVID-19 vaccine or a placebo. Read as DNA, the sequence is TGTGCCAGCAGTCGAGGACAGGGGGCCTACGAGCAGTACTTC. This gives the protein CASSRGQGAYEQYF.